These 9 T cell receptor beta chains were all obtained from the same sample, sequenced in a study of T-cell reconstitution after alpha-beta-depleted transplantation in children. Unique molecular identifiers were used to barcode this TCRbeta library. TCRdb used MiXCR to reprocess the PCR reads, holding one entry per CDR3 protein. The sample lists about 120,000 distinct CDR3 sequences, under 25% occurring once. The sample here was PBMCs, mostly from graft donor cells, taken 180 days after TCRalphabeta/CD19-depleted stem cell transplant. All receptors derive from a male patient between 2 and 10 years old who had a stem cell transplant for chronic granulomatous disease, so the T cells may come from the graft donor.

The rearrangement uses TRBV7-9 and TRBJ2-2; TRBD2 matches 12 bases. This CDR3 region has 17 residues. CDR1 SEHNR and CDR2 FQNEAQ come from the germline V gene (reference sequence). With 4 bases clipped from V and 1 base from J, the junction kept 4 bases outside the gene matches. This CDR3 is CASSSGTSGLNTGELFF. The CDR3 DNA reads TGTGCCAGCAGCTCGGGGACTAGCGGGCTGAACACCGGGGAGCTGTTTTTT.

This rearrangement joins TRBV5-1 to TRBJ2-5, with TRBD1 matching 8 bases. Germline CDR1 and CDR2: SGHRS and YFSETQ. Trimming removed 0 bases from V and 6 bases from J; junction bases left unmatched: 7. CDR3 size: 15 residues. The CDR3 loop is CASSLAGQGLKTQYF. The CDR3, as DNA: TGCGCCAGCAGCTTGGCCGGACAGGGACTGAAGACCCAGTACTTC.

A few counts support this clonotype. The J gene is TRBJ2-7, the V gene TRBV10-2, with D uncertain. With 3 bases removed from V and 6 bases from J, the gap between germline ends came to 6 bases. Germline lookup yields CDR1 WSHSY and CDR2 SAAADI. The CDR3 sequence is 11 residues long. In DNA form, the CDR3 reads TGCGCCAGCAGTGACATTGTCGAGCAGTACTTC. Amino acid sequence: CASSDIVEQYF.

This clonotype was seen a few times. The genes are TRBV12-3 or TRBV12-4 and TRBJ2-3; D possibly corresponds to TRBD2 (6 bases). V was pared by 1 base and J by 2 bases, with 13 bases between. CDR3 length equals 16 residues. CDR3 sequence (DNA): TGTGCCAGCAGTTTAGGTCTTCGGGGGAACACAGATACGCAGTATTTT. This translates into CASSLGLRGNTDTQYF.

The J gene is TRBJ2-3, the V gene TRBV7-2, with 9 nucleotides matching TRBD1. The CDR3 is 15 amino acids. The junction had 3 bases not matched to a gene; V was cut back by 5 bases and J by 0 bases. Germline V gene data show CDR1 as SGHTA and CDR2 as FQGNSA. CDR3 loop: CASSEQGASTDTQYF. CDR3 coding DNA: TGTGCCAGCAGCGAACAGGGGGCCAGCACAGATACGCAGTATTTT. Using reference TRBV7-2 and TRBJ2-3 for the parts outside the CDR3, the full variable domain is GAGVSQSPSNKVTEKGKDVELRCDPISGHTALYWYRQSLGQGLEFLIYFQGNSAPDKSGLPSDRFSAERTGGSVSTLTIQRTQQEDSAVYLCASSEQGASTDTQYFGPGTRLTVL.

This clonotype was detected only a few times. This chain joins TRBV7-2 and TRBJ2-1; D gene ambiguous. V lost 4 bases and J lost 7, with 14 bases in between. Germline CDR1 and CDR2: SGHTA and FQGNSA. There are 14 residues in the CDR3. CDR3 coding DNA: TGTGCCAGCAGCTATGGGTCTTTCCGGAATGAGCAGTTCTTC. The encoded protein is CASSYGSFRNEQFF.

The chain joins TRBV12-3 or TRBV12-4 to TRBJ2-2; perhaps D is TRBD1 or TRBD2 (5 bases each). The CDR3 has 16 amino acids. Trimming took off 6 bases at V and 1 base at J, with 15 bases between the two ends. CDR3 DNA sequence: TGTGCCAGCAGCAACCCCGGGACGGTGAACACCGGGGAGCTGTTTTTT. Amino acids: CASSNPGTVNTGELFF.

There are many counts of this clonotype. The V call is TRBV20-1, the J call TRBJ2-7, with 14 bases that match TRBD2. CDR3 length equals 17 residues. Looked up from germline, CDR1 is DFQATT and CDR2 is SNEGSKA (reference sequence). V shed 1 base and J 4 bases; nucleotides not matched to a gene: 9. The CDR3 region is CSARGRLAGGLRYEQYF. The CDR3 DNA follows: TGCAGTGCTAGAGGGCGACTAGCGGGGGGGCTAAGGTACGAGCAGTACTTC.

This chain links TRBV4-3 with TRBJ2-1, with no clear D. The germline gives CDR1 LGHNA, CDR2 YSLEER. This CDR3 contains 12 residues. V was cut by 4 bases and J by 5 bases, with 6 bases left in between. CDR3: CASSPIHNEQFF. The DNA for the CDR3 is TGCGCCAGCAGCCCGATCCACAATGAGCAGTTCTTC.